The 14 T cell receptor beta chains given below trace back to one sample, sequenced in a study of blood T cell repertoires in COVID-19. Assay used: immunoSEQ multiplex PCR; TCRdb lists only in-frame clones, some missing. The table has about 130,000 clones, about four fifths seen once; the top ten hold approximately 12%. Material: peripheral blood. The receptors shown here come from a woman aged 60 to 75 with acute or convalescent COVID-19.

V gene TRBV12-3 or TRBV12-4 combines with J gene TRBJ2-5, with D possibly being TRBD2 (6 bases). The CDR3 has 11 amino acids. Trimming stripped 8 bases from V and 5 bases from J, with 9 bases between. The CDR3 sequence is CASGLTETQYF. The CDR3 coding sequence is TGTGCCAGCGGACTAACGGAGACCCAGTACTTC.

The V gene is TRBV2, the J gene TRBJ1-2, with D perhaps matching TRBD1 (6 bases). Germline V gene data show CDR1 as SNHLY and CDR2 as FYNNEI. The CDR3 runs to 15 residues. V gave up 1 base and J gave up 4 bases, with 13 bases separating them. The CDR3 is CASSEVRGRIYGYTF. In nucleotides, the CDR3 is TGTGCCAGCAGTGAAGTCAGGGGTAGAATCTATGGCTACACCTTC.

This chain joins TRBV7-9 and TRBJ1-1; perhaps TRBD1 as D (6 bases). The germline V gene has CDR1 SEHNR and CDR2 FQNEAQ (reference sequence). The CDR3 has 12 amino acids. V lost 5 bases and J lost 11, with 15 bases in between. CDR3 coding DNA: TGTGCCAGCAGCCCAGCAGGGACAACCGCTTTCTTT. Its translation is CASSPAGTTAFF.

The chain is built from TRBV6-4 and TRBJ1-6; possible D gene TRBD1, 6 bases. CDR1 and CDR2 (germline): MRHNA, SNTAGT. V was shortened by 3 bases and J by 6 bases, with 6 bases between the two germline ends. The CDR3 is made up of 13 amino acids. The CDR3 coding sequence is TGTGCCAGCAGTGAACAGGGTAATTCACCCCTCCACTTT. Translation gives CASSEQGNSPLHF.

The gene calls are TRBV12-5 and TRBJ1-3; D is possibly TRBD1 (6 bases). CDR1 and CDR2 (germline): LGHNT, FRNRAP. This CDR3 is built from 16 residues. V was trimmed by 4 bases and J by 4 bases, leaving 17 bases between them. In DNA form, the CDR3 reads TGTGCTAGTGGTTCGCCTTTGGGGGCTAAAGGAAACACCATATATTTT. This sequence encodes CASGSPLGAKGNTIYF.

This clone was observed a few times. The chain links TRBV30 to TRBJ1-5; 8 bases align to TRBD1. The CDR3 is made up of 13 amino acids. V gave up 2 bases and J gave up 6 bases; unmatched junction bases: 3. Germline CDR1 and CDR2: GTSNPN and SVGIG (reference sequence). The CDR3 is CAWSYDRGQPQHF. CDR3 nucleotide sequence: TGTGCCTGGAGTTATGACAGGGGTCAGCCCCAGCATTTT. Drawing the rest from reference TRBV30 and TRBJ1-5, the complete variable domain is SQTIHQWPATLVQPVGSPLSLECTVEGTSNPNLYWYRQAAGRGLQLLFYSVGIGQISSEVPQNLSASRPQDRQFILSSKKLLLSDSGFYLCAWSYDRGQPQHFGDGTRLSIL.

This clone came up once. V gene TRBV24-1 combines with J gene TRBJ1-2; 10 bases align to TRBD1. The CDR3 totals 15 residues. Looked up from germline, CDR1 is KGHDR and CDR2 is SFDVKD. V gave up 5 bases and J gave up 7 bases; unmatched junction bases: 9. The CDR3 protein is CATSVPGQGHGGYTF. In nucleotides, the CDR3 is TGTGCCACCAGTGTGCCGGGACAGGGGCATGGTGGCTACACCTTC.

The table lists this clone with a few counts. The gene calls are TRBV2 and TRBJ1-3; TRBD1 might be the D (5 bases). The CDR3 loop spans 16 amino acids. Germline V CDR1 and CDR2: SNHLY, FYNNEI. Trimming took 2 bases from V and 0 from J, leaving 11 bases between them. CDR3 DNA: TGTGCCAGCAGTGAACAGGGCTCCAGCTCTGGAAACACCATATATTTT. Translating gives CASSEQGSSSGNTIYF.

This clone was observed once. This same CDR3 is encoded by further DNA sequences in the sample. This rearrangement joins TRBV7-6 to TRBJ2-7, with 9 bases fitting TRBD2. V gave up 3 bases and J gave up 2 bases; unmatched junction bases: 2. The CDR3 covers 14 residues. Per the germline V gene, CDR1 is SGHVS and CDR2 is FNYEAQ. The CDR3 coding sequence is TGTGCCAGCAGCTTGAGCGGGGGGCCCTACGAGCAGTACTTC. Translated, it gives CASSLSGGPYEQYF.

The V and J genes are TRBV7-8 and TRBJ1-2; D gene ambiguous. Deletions cut 0 bases from V and 5 bases from J, with 16 bases between. Germline assignment: CDR1 SGHVS and CDR2 FQNEAQ. This CDR3 has 16 residues. Written as DNA, the CDR3 is TGTGCCAGCAGCTTAGCGCGGGAGGATTCGGTGTATGGCTACACCTTC. This sequence encodes CASSLAREDSVYGYTF.

This clone occurred once. The V call is TRBV6-5, the J call TRBJ2-2; 10 bases line up with TRBD1. Germline lookup yields CDR1 MNHEY and CDR2 SVGAGI. The CDR3 contains 15 residues. V dropped 6 bases and J dropped 6; count of bases not matched to a gene: 7. This chain's CDR3 is CASSRRQGAAGELFF. The CDR3 DNA follows: TGTGCCAGCAGCCGTCGACAGGGGGCAGCCGGGGAGCTGTTTTTT.

The table lists this clone with a few counts. The chain recombines TRBV9 with TRBJ2-1; 10 bases line up with TRBD2. CDR3 size: 15 residues. V shed 3 bases and J 4 bases; nucleotides not matched to a gene: 4. CDR1 is SGDLS, CDR2 YYNGEE, per germline. Written as DNA, the CDR3 is TGTGCCAGCAGCGATACTAGCGGGGTATACAATGAGCAGTTCTTC. Amino acid sequence: CASSDTSGVYNEQFF.

The J gene is TRBJ2-1, the V gene TRBV11-1, with TRBD2 as a possible D gene (7 bases). The germline CDR1 and CDR2 sequences are SGHAT and FQDESV (reference sequence). V was clipped by 1 base and J by 2 bases, with 9 bases between them. This CDR3 is built from 15 residues. The CDR3 protein is CASSLEGGPYNEQFF. CDR3 in DNA: TGTGCCAGCAGCTTAGAGGGGGGGCCCTACAATGAGCAGTTCTTC.

This chain links TRBV9 with TRBJ2-2; 8 bases line up with TRBD1. Germline assignment: CDR1 SGDLS and CDR2 YYNGEE. V lost 0 bases, J lost 2 bases, and 6 bases stayed unmatched. The CDR3 consists of 17 residues. The CDR3 bases are TGTGCCAGCAGCGTAGGTCAGACAGGGGAAAACACCGGGGAGCTGTTTTTT. Its translation: CASSVGQTGENTGELFF.